A selection of T cell receptor beta chains follows, all from one sample in a study of cytomegalovirus exposure and HLA in healthy donors. Using immunoSEQ multiplex PCR, the repertoire was profiled, and TCRdb retains in-frame clones only, with some absent. Of 250,000 to 400,000 clones listed, nearly 90% are singletons. Source material: PBMCs. Receptor source: a man aged 25 to 40 in good health and CMV-seronegative. Each CDR3 is given with its conserved first and last residue. The D gene is left open where the match is weak. Some rows mark clone size as missing; the rest say once, few, many or name a class of expanded clone.

cdr3_nt,cdr3_aa,j_call,v_call,clone_size,cdr3_length,d_call
TGTGCCAGCAGTTCCGCGTATGGGACAGGGGCGCACGAGCAGTACTTC,CASSSAYGTGAHEQYF,TRBJ2-7,TRBV27,NA,16,TRBD1
TGTGCCAGCAGCTTGACAGGGGCGAATGAAGCTTTCTTT,CASSLTGANEAFF,TRBJ1-1,TRBV11-3,NA,13,TRBD1
TGCGCCAGCAGCGACAGCTTTGAAGCTTTCTTT,CASSDSFEAFF,TRBJ1-1,TRBV5-1,NA,11,NA
TGCGCCAGCAGCTTGGCGGTGAACACTGAAGCTTTCTTT,CASSLAVNTEAFF,TRBJ1-1,TRBV5-1,NA,13,NA
TGTGCCAGCTCACCACCTTCTGGACAGACTGAAGCTTTCTTT,CASSPPSGQTEAFF,TRBJ1-1,TRBV18,few,14,NA
TGTGCCTGGAGTGTCCCGGCAGAGGAAGAGGCCCTCCACTTT,CAWSVPAEEEALHF,TRBJ1-6,TRBV30,few,14,NA
TGTGCCAGCAGCTTAGTCGGGGGGAGCTCCTACGAGCAGTACTTC,CASSLVGGSSYEQYF,TRBJ2-7,TRBV7-8,NA,15,TRBD2
TGCGCCAGCAGCCAAGATGTGTCCGGGACAGCCGGGCAGCCCCAGCATTTT,CASSQDVSGTAGQPQHF,TRBJ1-5,TRBV4-3,NA,17,TRBD1
TGTGCCAGCAGCTGGGACCACGGGGGGCAAGAGACCCAGTACTTC,CASSWDHGGQETQYF,TRBJ2-5,TRBV5-4,NA,15,TRBD2
TGTGCCAGCAGCCCGCGCGGCTGGGGGGGCCCCAATGAGCAGTTCTTC,CASSPRGWGGPNEQFF,TRBJ2-1,TRBV27,NA,16,NA
TGTGCCAGTAGTATCCGGGAGGGGCCCTCCTTCCCCTACGAGCAGTACTTC,CASSIREGPSFPYEQYF,TRBJ2-7,TRBV19,NA,17,TRBD2
TGCAGCGTCCGGACAGCCTCTGGGGCCAACGTCCTGACTTTC,CSVRTASGANVLTF,TRBJ2-6,TRBV29-1,NA,14,NA
TGCGCCAGCAGCCAAGTAACGGGGGTAGGGGAAAAACTGTTTTTT,CASSQVTGVGEKLFF,TRBJ1-4,TRBV4-3,NA,15,NA
TGTGCCAGCAGCCCGATGGGGGGGGCAGGCAATGAGCAGTTCTTC,CASSPMGGAGNEQFF,TRBJ2-1,TRBV7-9,NA,15,NA
TGTGCCAGCAGTCCGGACAGGGGGCTTGGCTACACCTTC,CASSPDRGLGYTF,TRBJ1-2,TRBV6-6,NA,13,TRBD1
TGTGCCAGCAGCTTAGCGGGCCAGGGAAATGAAAAACTGTTTTTT,CASSLAGQGNEKLFF,TRBJ1-4,TRBV7-9,NA,15,NA
TGTGCCATCAGTGCTGACAGGGTCCCCTACGAGCAGTACTTC,CAISADRVPYEQYF,TRBJ2-7,TRBV10-3,NA,14,TRBD1
TGTGCCAGCAGCCCCCCCTACGATGGAAACACCATATATTTT,CASSPPYDGNTIYF,TRBJ1-3,TRBV7-9,NA,14,NA
TGTGCCAGCAGCTCGAAAGCACAGGGAAACACCGGGGAGCTGTTTTTT,CASSSKAQGNTGELFF,TRBJ2-2,TRBV5-4,once,16,NA
TGTGCCAGCAGTCATTTGGACAGCCGCACAGATACGCAGTATTTT,CASSHLDSRTDTQYF,TRBJ2-3,TRBV6-5,NA,15,NA
TGTGCCAGCAGCCAAGAACCCCCCGGGGGGCCTGCCGCAGATACGCAGTATTTT,CASSQEPPGGPAADTQYF,TRBJ2-3,TRBV4-2,NA,18,NA
TGTGCCAGTAGTATAAGGACTAGCGGATCCTTTCATACGCAGTATTTT,CASSIRTSGSFHTQYF,TRBJ2-3,TRBV19,NA,16,TRBD2
TGTGCCACCAGCAGAGGACGGGCAGGACAATTTAATTCACCCCTCCACTTT,CATSRGRAGQFNSPLHF,TRBJ1-6,TRBV15,NA,17,NA
TGTGCCAGTAGTATAGACCTGGAGGGCGAAAAACTGTTTTTT,CASSIDLEGEKLFF,TRBJ1-4,TRBV19,once,14,NA
TGCGCCAGCAGCTGGGATGGACAGGGGGCTGGTGGTGGCTACACCTTC,CASSWDGQGAGGGYTF,TRBJ1-2,TRBV5-1,once,16,TRBD1
TGCGCCAGCAGCTTGGCCCCTAGCGGGGGTGCACAGGAGACCCAGTACTTC,CASSLAPSGGAQETQYF,TRBJ2-5,TRBV5-1,NA,17,TRBD2
TGTGCCAGCAGCTTAAAGAGACTAGCGGGGAGTCACAATGAGCAGTTCTTC,CASSLKRLAGSHNEQFF,TRBJ2-1,TRBV7-2,NA,17,TRBD2
TGCAGCGTGGGGGACAGGGTATGGGAGCAGTACTTC,CSVGDRVWEQYF,TRBJ2-7,TRBV29-1,once,12,TRBD1
TGTGCCAGCACCATGTCCGGGACAGGGTTCCGCCACGAGCAGTACTTC,CASTMSGTGFRHEQYF,TRBJ2-7,TRBV11-2,NA,16,TRBD1
TGTGCCAGCAGCCCCCGACTAGGAGGTAATTCACCCCTCCACTTT,CASSPRLGGNSPLHF,TRBJ1-6,TRBV14,NA,15,NA
TGTGCCAGCAGTTTATATCCCAGTACAGGGGGGTACACTGAAGCTTTCTTT,CASSLYPSTGGYTEAFF,TRBJ1-1,TRBV27,NA,17,TRBD1
TGTGCCAGCGAGAGGGTAGATACGCAGTATTTT,CASERVDTQYF,TRBJ2-3,TRBV2,NA,11,NA
TGTGCCAGCAGCCTAAATAGCAATCAGCCCCAGCATTTT,CASSLNSNQPQHF,TRBJ1-5,TRBV2,NA,13,NA
TGTGCCAGCAGCTTAGCGCCGGGTGCGGGCAAAAACATTCAGTACTTC,CASSLAPGAGKNIQYF,TRBJ2-4,TRBV7-8,NA,16,NA